Each of the 20 T cell receptor beta chains below was sequenced from the same sample in a study of cytomegalovirus exposure and HLA in healthy donors. Primers for the PCR totalled 60 Vbeta and 13 Jbeta. Only in-frame clones appear in the TCRdb table, and some are missing; sequencing was by immunoSEQ multiplex PCR. This sample lists about 75,000 clones; its ten largest clones have 3.8%. The specimen sequenced was PBMCs. These receptors all stem from a man younger than 30 in good health and CMV-seropositive.

CDR3 region: CASSEQGASAEAFF. The CDR3 DNA is TGTGCCAGCAGCGAACAGGGGGCTAGCGCTGAAGCTTTCTTT. The J gene is TRBJ1-1, the V gene TRBV9; 9 bases align to TRBD1. The CDR3 spans 14 residues. V was pared by 3 bases and J by 6 bases, with 6 bases of the junction left unmatched. CDR1 and CDR2 from the germline V gene are SGDLS and YYNGEE.

V gene TRBV5-1 combines with J gene TRBJ2-7, with 9 bases that match TRBD1. CDR3 length equals 15 residues. Germline V gives CDR1 SGHRS, CDR2 YFSETQ. Losses at the gene ends were 2 bases for V and 2 bases for J; bases not matched to a gene: 5. The CDR3 DNA reads as TGCGCCAGCAGCTTACGACAGGGGGGTCCCTACGAGCAGTACTTC. As protein: CASSLRQGGPYEQYF. The variable domain in full, completed from reference TRBV5-1 and TRBJ2-7, reads KAGVTQTPRYLIKTRGQQVTLSCSPISGHRSVSWYQQTPGQGLQFLFEYFSETQRNKGNFPGRFSGRQFSNSRSEMNVSTLELGDSALYLCASSLRQGGPYEQYFGPGTRLTVT.

The genes are TRBV25-1 and TRBJ2-3, with no clear D. V was cut by 2 bases and J by 2 bases, with 8 bases left in between. The germline CDR1 and CDR2 sequences are MGHDK and SYGVNS. CDR3 length equals 14 residues. Written as DNA, the CDR3 is TGTGCCAGCAGTGAAGAAGAGTACACAGATACGCAGTATTTT. Amino acids: CASSEEEYTDTQYF.

CDR3 nucleotides: TGTGCCAGCAGACAGGGGGCAGGGAGCAATCAGCCCCAGCATTTT. It translates to CASRQGAGSNQPQHF. This chain connects TRBV7-8 to TRBJ1-5; 9 positions agree with TRBD1. V was pared by 6 bases and J by 1 base, with 4 bases of the junction left unmatched. The V gene's germline CDR1 is SGHVS and CDR2 FQNEAQ. The CDR3 consists of 15 residues.

The CDR3 DNA sequence: TGTGCCAGCAGACTAGCGGGAACTACTTACGAGCAGTACTTC. It codes for CASRLAGTTYEQYF. The genes are TRBV6-1 and TRBJ2-7, with 10 bases aligning to TRBD2. The V gene's germline CDR1 is MNHNS and CDR2 SASEGT. This CDR3 contains 14 residues. Germline trimming cut 6 bases from V and 4 bases from J; bases unmatched to any gene: 6.

The V call is TRBV14, the J call TRBJ1-1, with D perhaps matching TRBD1 (6 bases). V lost 3 bases and J lost 3, with 11 bases in between. The germline V gene has CDR1 SGHDN and CDR2 FVKESK. The CDR3 length is 14 residues. CDR3 in amino acids: CASSHRDTYTEAFF. In DNA, the CDR3 is TGTGCCAGCAGCCACCGGGACACCTACACTGAAGCTTTCTTT.

The chain has TRBV30 and TRBJ1-1, with D unresolved. The germline gives CDR1 GTSNPN, CDR2 SVGIG (reference sequence). The V gene lost 5 bases and the J gene lost 1 base, with 5 bases spanning the gap. There are 11 residues in the CDR3. Here the CDR3 DNA reads TGTGCCTGGGAGCAGAACACTGAAGCTTTCTTT. Amino acids: CAWEQNTEAFF.

The genes are TRBV30 and TRBJ2-1; D is possibly TRBD1 (6 bases). CDR1 and CDR2 from the germline V gene are GTSNPN and SVGIG (reference sequence). This CDR3 has 14 amino acids. Deletions cut 5 bases from V and 2 bases from J, with 13 bases between. The CDR3 region has the DNA TGTGCCTGGGATCAGGGGTCAACCTACAATGAGCAGTTCTTC. Amino acid sequence: CAWDQGSTYNEQFF. The full variable domain, its missing parts supplied by reference TRBV30 and TRBJ2-1, is SQTIHQWPATLVQPVGSPLSLECTVEGTSNPNLYWYRQAAGRGLQLLFYSVGIGQISSEVPQNLSASRPQDRQFILSSKKLLLSDSGFYLCAWDQGSTYNEQFFGPGTRLTVL.

In the case of this clone: Different DNA sequences within this sample yield the same CDR3. V and J are TRBV19 and TRBJ2-7, with a tentative D call TRBD2 (5 bases). CDR3 length equals 12 residues. Germline assignment: CDR1 LNHDA and CDR2 SQIVND (reference sequence). V was trimmed by 3 bases and J by 3 bases, leaving 6 bases between them. The CDR3 nucleotides are TGTGCCAGTAGTATCCGGGGCTACGAGCAGTACTTC. It encodes CASSIRGYEQYF.

The chain carries TRBV9 and TRBJ2-1; a possible D gene is TRBD2 (6 bases). Deletions cut 0 bases from V and 1 base from J, with 14 bases between. This CDR3 comprises 17 residues. Germline V gene data show CDR1 as SGDLS and CDR2 as YYNGEE. CDR3 bases: TGTGCCAGCAGCGTAGTCGATAGCGGCTATTCCTACAATGAGCAGTTCTTC. Residues: CASSVVDSGYSYNEQFF.

The chain recombines TRBV5-1 with TRBJ2-5; D call uncertain. Trimming removed 2 bases from V and 4 bases from J, with 12 bases in between. CDR1 is SGHRS and CDR2 is YFSETQ in the germline V gene. The CDR3 spans 14 residues. The CDR3 region is CASSFVALRETQYF. Written as DNA, the CDR3 is TGCGCCAGCAGCTTTGTCGCACTGCGAGAGACCCAGTACTTC.

Written as DNA, the CDR3 is TGTGCCAGCAGTTTCCCAGGGGGACAAGAGACCCAGTACTTC. Encoded protein: CASSFPGGQETQYF. The J gene is TRBJ2-5, the V gene TRBV6-5, with TRBD1 matching 7 bases. V lost 4 bases to trimming and J lost 2 bases; unmatched junction nucleotides: 4. CDR3 length equals 14 residues. CDR1 is MNHEY, CDR2 SVGAGI, per germline.

This chain joins TRBV5-1 and TRBJ2-7; 11 bases fit TRBD1. The V gene's germline CDR1 is SGHRS and CDR2 YFSETQ. V trimming: 0 bases; J trimming: 5 bases; junction bases outside the gene matches: 1. CDR3 length: 14 amino acids. The CDR3 coding sequence is TGCGCCAGCAGCTTGGGGACAGGGGGCAACGAGCAGTACTTC. Protein sequence: CASSLGTGGNEQYF.

The chain carries TRBV7-2 and TRBJ2-5; maybe TRBD1 (5 bases). The CDR3 is 15 residues long. Per germline, CDR1 SGHTA and CDR2 FQGNSA. The germline V and J ends were trimmed by 4 bases and 2 bases, with 14 bases remaining between them. The CDR3 protein is CASSSMGQAQETQYF. Written as DNA, the CDR3 is TGTGCCAGCAGCTCAATGGGGCAGGCTCAAGAGACCCAGTACTTC.

For the CDR3, the DNA is TGTGCCAGCTCACCGAGTCTAAGAGGGGGCACCGGGGAGCTGTTTTTT. As protein: CASSPSLRGGTGELFF. The genes are TRBV18 and TRBJ2-2; D may be TRBD1 (6 bases). The CDR3 has 16 residues. Trimming stripped 3 bases from V and 4 bases from J, with 15 bases between. Germline V lookup: CDR1 KGHSH, CDR2 LQKENI.

The V and J genes are TRBV6-1 and TRBJ1-1, with TRBD1 as a possible D gene (5 bases). The CDR3 loop spans 20 amino acids. Deletions cut 2 bases from V and 0 bases from J, with 25 bases between. Germline-derived CDR1 and CDR2 are MNHNS and SASEGT. Here the CDR3 DNA reads TGTGCCAGCAGTGAATGGGGCCCCAGGGTGGGTTTCCCCATGAACACTGAAGCTTTCTTT. Its translation is CASSEWGPRVGFPMNTEAFF.

V and J are TRBV5-6 and TRBJ1-2; D may be TRBD1 (6 bases). V was clipped by 3 bases and J by 4 bases, with 19 bases between them. Germline V CDR1 and CDR2: SGHDT, YYEEEE. CDR3 length: 16 residues. The CDR3 nucleotides read TGTGCCAGCAGCTCCCGGACAGCTCAAATAACCTATGGCTACACCTTC. This codes for CASSSRTAQITYGYTF.

This chain joins TRBV27 and TRBJ2-1, with 7 bases aligning to TRBD2. This CDR3 region has 13 residues. CDR1 is MNHEY and CDR2 is SMNVEV in the germline V gene (reference sequence). Trimming took 8 bases from V and 5 from J; bases not matched to a gene: 6. CDR3 protein: CASGLAVNNEQFF. As DNA, the CDR3 is TGTGCCAGCGGGCTAGCGGTAAACAATGAGCAGTTCTTC.

The chain employs TRBV10-3 and TRBJ2-7, with D possibly TRBD1 on 5 matching bases. Trimming stripped 8 bases from V and 6 bases from J, with 11 bases between. The CDR3 spans 11 residues. Germline V gene lookup returns CDR1 ENHRY and CDR2 SYGVKD. CDR3 bases: TGTGCCATCTCGCAGGGAACCGAGCAGTACTTC. Encoded protein: CAISQGTEQYF.

The chain couples TRBV4-1 to TRBJ2-1; D unclear. The CDR3 totals 11 residues. V was trimmed by 3 bases and J by 10 bases, leaving 7 bases between them. The germline V gene encodes CDR1 MGHRA and CDR2 YSYEKL. As DNA, the CDR3 is TGCGCCAGCAGCCAGCGCGGCGAGCAGTTCTTC. Translation gives CASSQRGEQFF.